This T cell receptor (beta chain) was identified during a study of CD8+ T cells in alopecia areata. Study-level background: Twice a day, 5 to 10 mg of oral tofacitinib was administered to treated patients. Affected scalp percentage set treated patients' severity scores. The study, taken as a whole, reports: Many expanded lesional clones persisted in scalp and blood during tofacitinib treatment. Tofacitinib yielded significantly lower scalp clonality and fewer expanded CD8+ clones among the top 100.

V was clipped by 0 bases and J by 8 bases; unmatched bases: 8. The CDR3 contains 15 residues. CDR1 and CDR2 from the germline V gene are MGHRA and YSYEKL. RNA extraction and reverse transcription yielded cDNA as sequencing template. TCRdb keeps only in-frame clones here, not all; method: immunoSEQ multiplex PCR. The table includes some 200,000 clones, roughly 53% detected once. A remark on this clone: Its antigen is as yet unknown.

Described treatment: oral pan-JAK inhibitor, 5-10 mg twice daily. The sample in question was CD8+ T cells sorted from blood, obtained at week 24, from a patient treated with tofacitinib. This receptor was identified in a human donor with alopecia areata. The rearrangement joins TRBV4-1 to TRBJ1-2; the match to TRBD1 covers 8 bases. The CDR3 DNA reads as TGCGCCAGCAGCCAAGAGGGGACAGGTCGGCGGGGCTACACCTTC. This codes for CASSQEGTGRRGYTF.